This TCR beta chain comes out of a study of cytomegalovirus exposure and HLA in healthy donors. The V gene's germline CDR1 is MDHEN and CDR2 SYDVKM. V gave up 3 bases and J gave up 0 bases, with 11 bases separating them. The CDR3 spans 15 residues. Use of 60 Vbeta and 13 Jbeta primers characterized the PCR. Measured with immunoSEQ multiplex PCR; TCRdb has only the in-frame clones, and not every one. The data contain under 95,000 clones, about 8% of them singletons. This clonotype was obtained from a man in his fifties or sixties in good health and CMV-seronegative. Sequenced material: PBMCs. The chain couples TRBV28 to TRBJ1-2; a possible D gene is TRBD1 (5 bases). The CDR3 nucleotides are TGTGCCAGCAGTTTTGGACACGGAGCTAACTATGGCTACACCTTC. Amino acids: CASSFGHGANYGYTF.